The T cell receptor (beta chain) under discussion was sequenced for a study of T-cell memory formation after mild COVID-19. Background on the study: TCR clusters were mostly confined to one donor each.

TCRdb ran MiXCR on the 5' RACE reads and lists one entry per CDR3 protein. The sample has roughly 250,000 distinct CDR3 sequences, less than 20% seen once. Germline V gene lookup returns CDR1 SGHAT and CDR2 FQNNGV. V lost 4 bases and J lost 5; bases outside the gene matches: 6. The CDR3 runs 14 residues. The sample was PBMCs or a T cell subset sorted from them (not recorded which). The rearrangement uses TRBV11-2 and TRBJ2-5, with 8 bases identical to TRBD1. The sequence was obtained from a man between 18 and 35 years old who had mild COVID-19 (a few samples of this study predate the infection). Cell type and time point are not known. The CDR3 DNA sequence: TGTGCCAGCAGCTCCTCAACAGGGGGGGAGACCCAGTACTTC. It codes for CASSSSTGGETQYF. Based on the CDR3 plus reference TRBV11-2 and TRBJ2-5, the full variable domain is EAGVAQSPRYKIIEKRQSVAFWCNPISGHATLYWYQQILGQGPKLLIQFQNNGVVDDSQLPKDRFSAERLKGVDSTLKIQPAKLEDSAVYLCASSSSTGGETQYFGPGTRLLVL.